Listed below are T cell receptor beta chains from one sample, sequenced in a study of T cells in Graves' hyperthyroidism and ophthalmopathy. In TCRdb, the multiplex PCR reads were re-called with MiXCR into one record per CDR3 protein. This sample has roughly 500,000 distinct CDR3 sequences; over 35% occur once, and the top ten carry 44%. Material for sequencing was peripheral blood or thyroid tissue (not recorded which). The source of these receptors is an adult woman with Graves' disease, either hyperthyroidism or ophthalmopathy (not recorded which). The CDR3 runs from the conserved cysteine through the conserved F or W. D genes are given only for firm matches. Some rows mark clone size as missing; the rest say once, few, many or name a class of expanded clone.

TRBV7-2	13	TRBJ1-4	few	TRBD1	CASSFGQGGKLFF	TGTGCCAGCAGTTTTGGACAGGGTGGAAAACTGTTTTTT
TRBV13	16	TRBJ1-3	-	TRBD1	CASSFSTGEVRNTIYF	TGTGCCAGCAGCTTCTCGACAGGGGAGGTTAGAAACACCATATATTTT
TRBV19	14	TRBJ1-5	few	-	CASSWDTFNQPQHF	TGTGCCAGTTCATGGGACACATTCAATCAGCCCCAGCATTTT
TRBV20-1	14	TRBJ2-5	many	TRBD2	CSARVLAGGETQYF	TGCAGTGCTAGAGTGCTAGCGGGAGGGGAGACCCAGTACTTC
TRBV6-1	14	TRBJ2-2	few	-	CASSEVPNTGELFF	TGTGCCAGCAGTGAAGTCCCGAACACCGGGGAGCTGTTTTTT
TRBV29-1	13	TRBJ1-2	-	-	CSVLGERDYGYTF	TGCAGCGTTTTAGGGGAGCGGGACTATGGCTACACCTTC
TRBV5-6	14	TRBJ2-5	once	-	CASSSGAAGETQYF	TGTGCCAGCAGCTCCGGGGCTGCGGGGGAGACCCAGTACTTC
TRBV10-2	13	TRBJ2-2	once	-	CASSEAKRGELFF	TGCGCCAGCAGTGAAGCGAAACGCGGGGAGCTGTTTTTT
TRBV7-2	13	TRBJ1-5	many	-	CASTPWGEQPQHF	TGTGCCAGCACCCCTTGGGGGGAGCAGCCCCAGCATTTT
TRBV6-4	15	TRBJ2-2	-	-	CASSPSVGDPGELFF	TGTGCCAGCAGCCCCTCCGTAGGGGATCCCGGGGAGCTGTTTTTT
TRBV29-1	12	TRBJ2-5	-	TRBD1	CSVGTGSETQYF	TGCAGCGTCGGGACAGGGTCGGAGACCCAGTACTTC
TRBV4-2	15	TRBJ2-6	-	-	CASSQVPEGANVLTF	TGTGCCAGCAGCCAAGTGCCGGAGGGGGCCAACGTCCTGACTTTC
TRBV7-2	15	TRBJ1-6	-	-	CASRTGPEPVAPLHF	TGTGCCAGCAGAACCGGCCCGGAGCCTGTTGCACCCCTCCACTTT
TRBV5-6	13	TRBJ2-5	-	-	CASSLGTVSSQYF	TGTGCCAGCAGCTTGGGGACAGTGTCATCCCAGTACTTC
TRBV25-1	16	TRBJ1-1	-	-	CASSARVGRMNTEAFF	TGTGCCAGCAGTGCTAGAGTGGGACGGATGAACACTGAAGCTTTCTTT
TRBV20-1	14	TRBJ1-1	-	-	CSAQRRVGYTEAFF	TGCAGTGCTCAGAGACGGGTGGGGTACACTGAAGCTTTCTTT
TRBV5-1	16	TRBJ2-2	-	TRBD2	CASSFYSGRAAGELFF	TGCGCCAGCAGCTTTTACAGCGGGAGGGCCGCCGGGGAGCTGTTTTTT
TRBV29-1	15	TRBJ2-3	-	-	CSVEGAPAGTDTQYF	TGCAGCGTTGAAGGGGCCCCGGCGGGCACAGATACGCAGTATTTT
TRBV2	12	TRBJ2-7	few	TRBD2	CASKASGREQYF	TGTGCCAGCAAAGCTAGCGGGAGGGAGCAGTACTTC
TRBV15	15	TRBJ2-2	-	TRBD1	CATSRGQGSIGELFF	TGTGCCACCAGCAGGGGACAGGGGAGTATCGGGGAGCTGTTTTTT
TRBV25-1	13	TRBJ1-4	-	-	CASSDRPNEKLFF	TGTGCCAGCTCTGACAGGCCAAATGAAAAACTGTTTTTT
TRBV10-3	14	TRBJ2-7	-	-	CAISEFKGTYEQHF	TGTGCCATCAGTGAGTTCAAGGGAACCTACGAGCAGCACTTC
TRBV20-1	18	TRBJ1-2	few	-	CSAKQQGVDTSGDDGYTF	TGCAGTGCTAAACAACAGGGTGTGGACACTTCCGGGGACGATGGCTACACCTTC
TRBV7-9	15	TRBJ2-5	-	TRBD1	CASSPGTGAFETQYF	TGTGCCAGCAGCCCTGGGACAGGGGCTTTTGAGACCCAGTACTTC
TRBV5-1	15	TRBJ1-6	once	TRBD1	CASSTSTGSNSPLHF	TGCGCCAGCAGCACGTCGACAGGGAGTAATTCACCCCTCCACTTT
TRBV7-2	11	TRBJ2-5	-	-	CAAGDQETQYF	TGTGCCGCAGGAGATCAAGAGACCCAGTACTTC
TRBV10-1	15	TRBJ1-5	-	-	CASSLTGGDDQPQHF	TGCGCCAGCAGTTTAACGGGGGGCGATGATCAGCCCCAGCATTTT
TRBV27	14	TRBJ1-4	many	-	CASSPTPPGEKLFF	TGTGCCAGCAGTCCGACTCCTCCGGGTGAAAAACTGTTTTTT
TRBV20-1	13	TRBJ2-7	-	-	CSARAPVGGRAYF	TGCAGTGCTAGAGCCCCAGTAGGGGGGCGCGCGTACTTC
TRBV11-2	16	TRBJ2-2	many	TRBD1	CASSRLRTGWTGELFF	TGTGCCAGCAGCCGACTCCGGACAGGGTGGACCGGGGAGCTGTTTTTT
TRBV7-2	16	TRBJ1-4	-	-	CASSLPYSGLNEKLFF	TGTGCCAGCAGCTTACCCTACTCAGGGCTTAATGAAAAACTGTTTTTT
TRBV10-1	11	TRBJ2-7	many	-	CASSESYEQYF	TGCGCCAGCAGTGAATCCTACGAGCAGTACTTC
TRBV10-3	14	TRBJ1-1	-	TRBD1	CASILTGGRTEAFF	TGTGCCAGCATCTTGACAGGGGGACGGACTGAAGCTTTCTTT
TRBV24-1	15	TRBJ1-5	-	-	CATSDRGRGNQPQHF	TGTGCCACCAGTGACAGGGGCAGGGGCAATCAGCCCCAGCATTTT
TRBV15	13	TRBJ1-1	few	-	CATSRDRATEAFF	TGTGCCACCAGCAGAGACAGGGCCACTGAAGCTTTCTTT